This TCR beta chain was profiled in a study of PD-L1 blockade in urothelial cancer. Sequencing used immunoSEQ multiplex PCR; TCRdb keeps in-frame clones, though not all of them. The table lists 45,000 or so clones, roughly four fifths of them singletons. The germline V gene has CDR1 SNHLY and CDR2 FYNNEI. V lost 6 bases to trimming and J lost 0 bases, with 11 bases between them. This CDR3 contains 14 residues. Sequencing used PBMCs, obtained around atezolizumab (anti-PD-L1) treatment. The chain joins TRBV2 to TRBJ1-2; unclear D gene. This sequence was found in a man aged 65 to 85 with urothelial cancer. The CDR3 sequence: CASREDVANYGYTF. The CDR3 region has the DNA TGTGCCAGCAGGGAGGACGTAGCTAACTATGGCTACACCTTC.